This T cell receptor delta chain stems from a study of Vδ1+ human thymocytes. This clone has more than one count but fewer than ten. Antigen specificity is unknown. Sequences come from RNA converted to cDNA by reverse transcription. Multiplex PCR used pooled V-gene forward primers and a constant-region reverse primer to amplify CDR3s. TCRdb reanalyzed the multiplex PCR reads using CATT. Found here are about 75,000 delta-chain clones, around 34% of them singletons; the top ten hold under 0.3%. With V trimmed by 2 bases and J by 0 bases, 21 bases remained unmatched. Germline V lookup: CDR1 TSWWSYY, CDR2 QGS. The CDR3 extends over 23 amino acids. Overall study findings and caveats: Thymic TRG and TRD repertoires appeared highly polyclonal.

The genes are TRDV1 and TRDJ1; 13 bases fit TRDD3. This clonotype originated in a boy under two years old who had congenital heart surgery. The sequenced material came from Vdelta1+ gamma-delta thymocytes from the thymus. This sample's subset: FACS-sorted CD3+ TCRalphabeta- TCRVdelta1+ TCRVdelta2- thymocytes. CDR3 nucleotide sequence: TGTGCTCTTGGGGAAAGGAGACCCCTTTCATACTGGGGGATACGTGGGTACACCGATAAACTCATCTTT. This codes for CALGERRPLSYWGIRGYTDKLIF.